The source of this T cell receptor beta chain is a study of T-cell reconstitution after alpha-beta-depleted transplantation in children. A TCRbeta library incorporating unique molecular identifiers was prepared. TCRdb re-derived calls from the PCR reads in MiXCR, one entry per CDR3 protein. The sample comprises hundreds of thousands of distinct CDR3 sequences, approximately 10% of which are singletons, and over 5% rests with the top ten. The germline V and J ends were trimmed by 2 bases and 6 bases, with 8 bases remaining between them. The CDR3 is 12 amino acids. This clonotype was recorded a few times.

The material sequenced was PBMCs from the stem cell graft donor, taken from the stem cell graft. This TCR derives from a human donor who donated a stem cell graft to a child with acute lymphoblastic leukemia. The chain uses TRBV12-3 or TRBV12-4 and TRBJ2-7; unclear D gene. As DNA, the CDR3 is TGTGCCAGCAGTTTATCTCCTACCGAGCAGTACTTC. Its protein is CASSLSPTEQYF.